The next 30 T cell receptor beta chains were all read from a single sample in a study of cytomegalovirus exposure and HLA in healthy donors. Researchers ran the PCR with 60 Vbeta and 13 Jbeta primers. Sequencing was performed with immunoSEQ multiplex PCR; in TCRdb, only in-frame clones are kept and a portion is missing. The sample lists 85,000 to 110,000 clones, approximately 70% occurring once. Sample: PBMCs. These receptors came from a woman in her forties or fifties in good health and CMV-seronegative.

In this sample, this clone turned up once. This chain joins TRBV9 and TRBJ2-1; 7 bases map to TRBD2. Unmatched junction bases numbered 4, after V lost 0 bases and J lost 4 bases. The CDR3 runs 15 residues. CDR1 SGDLS and CDR2 YYNGEE come from the germline V gene. The CDR3 loop reads CASSVGLAAYNEQFF. In DNA form, the CDR3 reads TGTGCCAGCAGCGTAGGGCTAGCGGCGTACAATGAGCAGTTCTTC.

This clone was counted only a few times. This chain links TRBV15 with TRBJ2-7; TRBD2 matches at 12 bases. Trimming at V came to 2 bases and at J to 5 bases, leaving 4 bases not matched to a gene. CDR1 is LNHNV, CDR2 YYDKDF, per germline (reference sequence). This CDR3 region has 15 residues. CDR3 DNA: TGTGCCACCAGCAGAAGACTAGCGGGAGTCGACGAGCAGTACTTC. It encodes CATSRRLAGVDEQYF. Combining the CDR3 with reference TRBV15 and TRBJ2-7 gives the whole variable domain DAMVIQNPRYQVTQFGKPVTLSCSQTLNHNVMYWYQQKSSQAPKLLFHYYDKDFNNEADTPDNFQSRRPNTSFCFLDIRSPGLGDTAMYLCATSRRLAGVDEQYFGPGTRLTVT.

Comments on this clone: In the same sample, other DNA sequences code for this CDR3. The chain couples TRBV5-1 to TRBJ2-7; D is ambiguous. V lost 0 bases and J 4 bases, leaving 5 bases between the germline ends. The CDR3 runs to 12 residues. Germline V lookup: CDR1 SGHRS, CDR2 YFSETQ. CDR3 coding DNA: TGCGCCAGCAGCTTGGACATTTACGAGCAGTACTTC. Protein sequence: CASSLDIYEQYF.

The chain combines TRBV5-1 with TRBJ2-1; 8 bases fit TRBD2. V shed 6 bases, J shed 1 base, and the junction held 9 bases outside the gene matches. CDR3 length: 16 residues. Per the germline V gene, CDR1 is SGHRS and CDR2 is YFSETQ. The CDR3 nucleotides are TGCGCCAGCACAAGCCTCGCGGGGGGTTCCTACAATGAGCAGTTCTTC. Its translation: CASTSLAGGSYNEQFF.

V usage is TRBV5-8 and J usage is TRBJ2-5; tentative D call: TRBD1 (6 bases). This CDR3 has 14 amino acids. Germline assignment: CDR1 SGHTS and CDR2 YDEGEE. Trimming took 4 bases from V and 5 from J, leaving 15 bases between them. The CDR3 DNA sequence: TGTGCCAGCAGCCATAGGACCAGGGGTGAGACCCAGTACTTC. Protein product: CASSHRTRGETQYF.

The chain recombines TRBV6-4 with TRBJ1-2; TRBD1 might be the D (5 bases). Deletions cut 5 bases from V and 4 bases from J, with 11 bases between. The CDR3 sequence is 13 residues long. Germline V lookup: CDR1 MRHNA, CDR2 SNTAGT. CDR3 sequence: CASSPGGFYGYTF. The CDR3 DNA is TGTGCCAGCAGTCCCGGGGGATTCTATGGCTACACCTTC.

The chain has TRBV6-4 and TRBJ2-3; a weak D match, TRBD1 (6 bases). CDR1 MRHNA and CDR2 SNTAGT come from the germline V gene. V lost 5 bases and J lost 0, with 12 bases in between. The CDR3 has 15 amino acids. In DNA form, the CDR3 reads TGTGCCAGCAGTCCCAGGGGCCCTAGCACAGATACGCAGTATTTT. It is translated as CASSPRGPSTDTQYF.

The gene calls are TRBV11-2 and TRBJ1-2; D gene ambiguous. The germline V and J ends were trimmed by 2 bases and 7 bases, with 5 bases remaining between them. The length of the CDR3 is 11 residues. The germline CDR1 and CDR2 sequences are SGHAT and FQNNGV. This chain's CDR3 is CASSLLSGYTF. The CDR3 DNA follows: TGTGCCAGCAGCTTACTTTCTGGCTACACCTTC.

The J gene is TRBJ1-4, the V gene TRBV19; a weak D match, TRBD1 (5 bases). CDR1 LNHDA and CDR2 SQIVND come from the germline V gene (reference sequence). The V end lost 2 bases, the J end lost 7 bases, and 17 bases lay between the germline ends. This CDR3 spans 16 amino acids. In nucleotides, the CDR3 is TGTGCCAGTAGTATACCCCACTGGGGGGGTGGTGAAAAACTGTTTTTT. Translating it yields CASSIPHWGGGEKLFF.

The chain combines TRBV18 with TRBJ2-7; TRBD1 matches at 11 bases. Losses at the gene ends were 3 bases for V and 2 bases for J; bases not matched to a gene: 6. Germline V gene data show CDR1 as KGHSH and CDR2 as LQKENI. CDR3 size: 16 residues. CDR3 region: CASSPLEGQGAYEQYF. DNA of the CDR3: TGTGCCAGCTCACCTCTCGAGGGACAGGGGGCCTACGAGCAGTACTTC.

The J gene is TRBJ2-1, the V gene TRBV2; perhaps TRBD2 as D (5 bases). CDR1 and CDR2 (germline): SNHLY, FYNNEI. V dropped 3 bases and J dropped 9 bases, with 15 bases sitting between them. This CDR3 has 14 residues. CDR3 nucleotides: TGTGCCAGCAGTGACGGCCCCGCTAGCCTTGAGCAGTTCTTC. Translated, it gives CASSDGPASLEQFF.

This clone was seen only a few times. The chain carries TRBV19 and TRBJ2-3, with D perhaps matching TRBD1 (6 bases). V lost 5 bases to trimming and J lost 4 bases, with 16 bases between them. This CDR3 comprises 15 residues. CDR1 and CDR2 (germline): LNHDA, SQIVND (reference sequence). The CDR3 here is CASSPTQGRADTQYF. The CDR3 DNA is TGTGCCAGTAGTCCAACACAGGGTCGAGCAGATACGCAGTATTTT. Supplemented by reference TRBV19 and TRBJ2-3, the full variable domain reads DGGITQSPKYLFRKEGQNVTLSCEQNLNHDAMYWYRQDPGQGLRLIYYSQIVNDFQKGDIAEGYSVSREKKESFPLTVTSAQKNPTAFYLCASSPTQGRADTQYFGPGTRLTVL.

The chain uses TRBV7-9 and TRBJ2-5; 11 bases map to TRBD2. Germline assignment: CDR1 SEHNR and CDR2 FQNEAQ (reference sequence). Trimming cost V 7 bases and J 2 bases; bases outside gene matches: 3. The CDR3 length is 14 residues. The DNA for the CDR3 is TGTGCCAGCAACCTAGCGGGGGGACAAGAGACCCAGTACTTC. Translated: CASNLAGGQETQYF.

The chain uses TRBV27 and TRBJ2-5; possible D gene TRBD2, 5 bases. CDR3 length: 14 amino acids. Trimming pared 6 bases from V and 1 base from J, leaving 12 bases between. Per germline, CDR1 MNHEY and CDR2 SMNVEV (reference sequence). CDR3 amino acids: CASSATRGQETQYF. The CDR3, as DNA: TGTGCCAGCAGCGCCACTAGAGGCCAAGAGACCCAGTACTTC.

This clone was detected only once. V usage is TRBV2 and J usage is TRBJ2-2; tentative D call: TRBD1 (5 bases). This CDR3 spans 15 amino acids. Deletions cut 2 bases from V and 0 bases from J, with 7 bases between. Germline V CDR1 and CDR2: SNHLY, FYNNEI. DNA of the CDR3: TGTGCCAGCAGTGAAAGGACAACGAACACCGGGGAGCTGTTTTTT. Protein product: CASSERTTNTGELFF.

J is TRBJ2-7 and V is TRBV27; 7 bases are shared with TRBD1. CDR3 length equals 13 residues. Looked up from germline, CDR1 is MNHEY and CDR2 is SMNVEV (reference sequence). The ends lost 5 bases at V and 3 bases at J; junction bases unmatched: 4. For the CDR3, the DNA is TGTGCCAGCAGTGGTACAGGGGACTACGAGCAGTACTTC. It yields the protein CASSGTGDYEQYF.

The chain is built from TRBV18 and TRBJ2-7; TRBD1 agrees at 8 bases. The germline V gene has CDR1 KGHSH and CDR2 LQKENI. Trimming cost V 3 bases and J 3 bases; bases outside gene matches: 7. The length of the CDR3 is 15 residues. CDR3 in DNA: TGTGCCAGCTCACCTTCAGGGGGCGCGTTCTACGAGCAGTACTTC. Residues: CASSPSGGAFYEQYF.

The chain combines TRBV19 with TRBJ2-3; perhaps TRBD1 as D (6 bases). Germline V gives CDR1 LNHDA, CDR2 SQIVND (reference sequence). V dropped 11 bases and J dropped 6 bases, with 15 bases sitting between them. The CDR3 consists of 12 residues. In DNA form, the CDR3 reads TGTGCCTCCAAAGGGGGTGGGGATACGCAGTATTTT. Translated, it gives CASKGGGDTQYF. The full variable domain, its missing parts supplied by reference TRBV19 and TRBJ2-3, is DGGITQSPKYLFRKEGQNVTLSCEQNLNHDAMYWYRQDPGQGLRLIYYSQIVNDFQKGDIAEGYSVSREKKESFPLTVTSAQKNPTAFYLCASKGGGDTQYFGPGTRLTVL.

A word on this clone: Within the sample, other DNA sequences also encode this same CDR3. The V and J genes are TRBV29-1 and TRBJ2-5; the D gene is possibly TRBD1 (5 bases). V shed 5 bases and J shed 4 bases, with 14 bases lying between them. This CDR3 is 13 amino acids long. Germline lookup yields CDR1 SQVTM and CDR2 ANQGSEA. The CDR3 sequence is CSVWVGTGETQYF. CDR3 bases: TGCAGCGTTTGGGTGGGAACAGGAGAGACCCAGTACTTC.

The chain links TRBV5-1 to TRBJ2-5, with D perhaps TRBD2 (7 bases). The CDR3 covers 15 residues. Per the germline V gene, CDR1 is SGHRS and CDR2 is YFSETQ. V was shortened by 0 bases and J by 4 bases, with 13 bases between the two germline ends. The CDR3 nucleotides read TGCGCCAGCAGCTTGGCCTCGGGGGGCAGAGAGACCCAGTACTTC. This gives the protein CASSLASGGRETQYF. Together with reference TRBV5-1 and TRBJ2-5, the CDR3 gives the full variable domain: KAGVTQTPRYLIKTRGQQVTLSCSPISGHRSVSWYQQTPGQGLQFLFEYFSETQRNKGNFPGRFSGRQFSNSRSEMNVSTLELGDSALYLCASSLASGGRETQYFGPGTRLLVL.

The gene calls are TRBV7-2 and TRBJ2-5; TRBD2 aligns across 12 bases. This CDR3 contains 14 residues. From germline, CDR1 is SGHTA and CDR2 FQGNSA. The V segment lost 8 bases and the J segment 5 bases; nucleotides outside the gene matches: 6. In nucleotides, the CDR3 is TGTGCCAGCGAGACTAGCGGGAGACGTGAGACCCAGTACTTC. It encodes CASETSGRRETQYF.

The V call is TRBV15, the J call TRBJ2-7; perhaps TRBD2 as D (6 bases). Germline CDR1 is LNHNV and CDR2 is YYDKDF (reference sequence). The CDR3 totals 16 residues. The V gene lost 0 bases and the J gene lost 0 bases, with 12 bases spanning the gap. The CDR3: CATSRDFSGLSYEQYF. Here the CDR3 DNA reads TGTGCCACCAGCAGAGATTTCTCGGGACTCTCCTACGAGCAGTACTTC.

This clone was seen once. This chain uses TRBV5-1 with TRBJ2-1; 9 bases line up with TRBD2. V trimming: 7 bases; J trimming: 5 bases; junction bases outside the gene matches: 7. Germline loops: CDR1 SGHRS, CDR2 YFSETQ. This CDR3 spans 14 amino acids. The CDR3 spells CASQRGEQNNEQFF. CDR3 in DNA: TGCGCCAGCCAGCGGGGGGAACAAAACAATGAGCAGTTCTTC.

CDR3 in DNA: TGTGCCAGGAAACGGACTACCTCCTACAATGAGCAGTTCTTC. Encoded protein: CARKRTTSYNEQFF. J is TRBJ2-1 and V is TRBV6-5; maybe TRBD2 (6 bases). CDR1 MNHEY and CDR2 SVGAGI come from the germline V gene. CDR3 length: 14 amino acids. Trimming shortened V by 9 bases and J by 0 bases, and 12 bases separated the two germline ends.

This rearrangement joins TRBV6-6 to TRBJ2-3, with 7 positions matching TRBD1. V gave up 7 bases and J gave up 0 bases; unmatched junction bases: 7. CDR1 MNHNY and CDR2 SVGAGI come from the germline V gene (reference sequence). This CDR3 contains 15 residues. The CDR3, as DNA: TGTGCCAGCACCTATGGGGACAGCAGCACAGATACGCAGTATTTT. Protein sequence: CASTYGDSSTDTQYF.

The chain uses TRBV2 and TRBJ1-1; the match to TRBD1 covers 8 bases. Germline V gene lookup returns CDR1 SNHLY and CDR2 FYNNEI. This CDR3 has 14 residues. Germline trimming cut 8 bases from V and 5 bases from J; bases unmatched to any gene: 10. The CDR3 DNA sequence: TGTGCCAGCGGAAACAGGGGGAAAGGGACTGAAGCTTTCTTT. Translation: CASGNRGKGTEAFF. The whole variable domain, remainder taken from reference TRBV2 and TRBJ1-1, is EPEVTQTPSHQVTQMGQEVILRCVPISNHLYFYWYRQILGQKVEFLVSFYNNEISEKSEIFDDQFSVERPDGSNFTLKIRSTKLEDSAMYFCASGNRGKGTEAFFGQGTRLTVV.

The V and J genes are TRBV5-6 and TRBJ2-3; 9 nucleotides line up with TRBD2. The CDR3 extends over 19 amino acids. From germline, CDR1 is SGHDT and CDR2 YYEEEE. J was trimmed by 2 bases and V by 4 bases; bases with no gene match: 17. The CDR3 region is CASSPIHLIAGDLTDTQYF. The CDR3 DNA is TGTGCCAGCAGCCCGATCCACCTTATAGCGGGAGACCTCACAGATACGCAGTATTTT.

The J gene is TRBJ1-2, the V gene TRBV18; 8 bases map to TRBD1. Germline values: CDR1 KGHSH, CDR2 LQKENI. This CDR3 region has 13 residues. Losses at the gene ends were 4 bases for V and 6 bases for J; bases not matched to a gene: 4. CDR3 sequence (DNA): TGTGCCAGCTCACGACAGGGGTTGGATGGCTACACCTTC. This encodes CASSRQGLDGYTF.

This sequence joins TRBV4-1 and TRBJ1-3, with D uncertain. Trimming removed 1 base from V and 7 bases from J, with 11 bases in between. This CDR3 has 14 amino acids. Germline V lookup: CDR1 MGHRA, CDR2 YSYEKL. The CDR3 loop is CASSQVMTGNTIYF. CDR3 DNA sequence: TGCGCCAGCAGCCAAGTGATGACGGGGAACACCATATATTTT.

The V and J genes are TRBV13 and TRBJ1-2; a possible D gene is TRBD1 (5 bases). Trimming left V 6 bases short and J 7 bases short, with 18 bases between. This CDR3 is built from 14 residues. The V gene's germline CDR1 is PRHDT and CDR2 FYEKMQ (reference sequence). The CDR3 is CASRPTGEVFGYTF. In nucleotides, the CDR3 is TGTGCCAGCAGACCAACGGGGGAAGTATTTGGCTACACCTTC.